One and the same sample provided the 20 T cell receptor beta chains below, sequenced in a study of blood T cells in healthy people across ages (dated by TCRdb to 2015 to 2017). Receptor libraries were prepared by 5' RACE. The instrument was an Illumina HiSeq 2500. A second roughly 6 to 12 cycle PCR used a sample-barcoded 5' primer and a J-beta primer mix. Starting from the raw public reads, TCRdb applied fastp trimming at Q25, assembled clones with MiXCR and retained in-frame beta chains. For every CDR3 protein sequence, its rows merge into one entry that carries the most common genes and DNA. The table for this sample lists just over 800,000 distinct CDR3 sequences; around 62% of them were counted only once. The top ten clones comprise around a quarter of the sample. The specimen was blood. The receptors were sampled from a man younger than 45 in good health.

The genes are TRBV12-3 or TRBV12-4 and TRBJ2-3, with D hard to call. The CDR3 runs 16 residues. V lost 6 bases to trimming and J lost 4 bases, with 20 bases between them. The DNA of the CDR3 is TGTGCCAGCAGACCCGATACGGGCACATTCGCAGATACGCAGTATTTT. This translates into CASRPDTGTFADTQYF.

V and J are TRBV20-1 and TRBJ2-3; TRBD1 agrees at 10 bases. This CDR3 is 15 amino acids long. V shed 4 bases and J 4 bases; nucleotides not matched to a gene: 8. Per the germline V gene, CDR1 is DFQATT and CDR2 is SNEGSKA (reference sequence). The CDR3: CSAKTGGERADTQYF. The CDR3 DNA is TGCAGTGCTAAGACAGGGGGCGAGAGAGCAGATACGCAGTATTTT.

Regarding this clonotype: A single base separates this from a much larger clone, so it may be a read error. The V gene is TRBV27, the J gene TRBJ1-5; the D is unclear. The CDR3 sequence is 13 residues long. Per germline, CDR1 MNHEY and CDR2 SMNVEV (reference sequence). The CDR3 DNA follows: TGTGCCAGCAGTTTCCGGAGAAATCAGCTCCAGCATTTT. It encodes CASSFRRNQLQHF.

The CDR3 bases are TGTGCCAGCAGGCTATACGACAGAACCTACGAGCAGTACTTC. Protein sequence: CASRLYDRTYEQYF. The chain combines TRBV6-2 or TRBV6-3 with TRBJ2-7, with a possible D match to TRBD1 (5 bases). Trimming removed 6 bases at V and 2 bases at J, with 14 bases between. The CDR3 consists of 14 residues. CDR1 is MNHEY, CDR2 SVGEGT, per germline.

The rearrangement uses TRBV7-3 and TRBJ2-7, with 7 bases identical to TRBD1. The V gene's germline CDR1 is SGHTA and CDR2 FQGTGA. The CDR3 runs 15 residues. V shed 5 bases, J shed 5 bases, and the junction held 12 bases outside the gene matches. CDR3 DNA sequence: TGTGCCAGCAGCCGCGGAGTCCAGGGGGACCACGAGCAGTACTTC. It yields the protein CASSRGVQGDHEQYF.

The J gene is TRBJ2-3, the V gene TRBV20-1; D could derive from TRBD1 or TRBD2 (6 bases each). Trimming removed 5 bases at V and 7 bases at J, with 19 bases between. The CDR3 contains 14 residues. The V gene's germline CDR1 is DFQATT and CDR2 SNEGSKA (reference sequence). The DNA for the CDR3 is TGCAGTGCTGAGGCCGGCCCCGGGGGCAATACGCAGTATTTT. Translation: CSAEAGPGGNTQYF.

The chain couples TRBV20-1 to TRBJ2-1, with D possibly called TRBD1 or TRBD2 (5 bases each). CDR1 and CDR2 from the germline V gene are DFQATT and SNEGSKA (reference sequence). The CDR3 runs 13 residues. Between the trimmed V and J ends, which lost 0 bases and 10 bases, there was a span of 13 bases. CDR3 bases: TGCAGTGCTAGAGACCTAGGGACGCCGGAGCAGTTCTTC. It yields the protein CSARDLGTPEQFF.

The J gene is TRBJ1-4, the V gene TRBV4-3, with 7 bases that match TRBD1. Germline V lookup: CDR1 LGHNA, CDR2 YSLEER. Germline trimming cut 4 bases from V and 6 bases from J; bases unmatched to any gene: 8. The CDR3 length is 15 residues. The CDR3 is CASSRQGGGYEKLFF. In nucleotides, the CDR3 is TGCGCCAGCAGCCGCCAGGGAGGGGGCTATGAAAAACTGTTTTTT.

The chain carries TRBV7-8 and TRBJ1-6, with 12 bases matching TRBD1. Trimming cost V 5 bases and J 9 bases; bases outside gene matches: 5. Germline CDR1 and CDR2: SGHVS and FQNEAQ. There are 15 residues in the CDR3. The CDR3 region has the DNA TGTGCCAGCAGCCCAGGGACAGGGGGCGGTTCACCCCTCCACTTT. This translates into CASSPGTGGGSPLHF.

This chain joins TRBV20-1 and TRBJ2-7; a weak D match, TRBD2 (6 bases). Between the trimmed V and J ends, which lost 0 bases and 5 bases, there was a span of 23 bases. This CDR3 comprises 17 residues. Germline V lookup: CDR1 DFQATT, CDR2 SNEGSKA (reference sequence). The CDR3 loop is CSARDEGGRGGFHEQYF. The CDR3 coding sequence is TGCAGTGCTAGAGATGAGGGAGGAAGGGGAGGCTTCCACGAGCAGTACTTC.

This clonotype was seen once. The rearrangement links TRBV6-2 or TRBV6-3 to TRBJ2-1; 9 bases are a match to TRBD1. The CDR3 loop spans 17 amino acids. V lost 7 bases, J lost 7 bases, and 17 bases stayed unmatched. CDR1 and CDR2 from the germline V gene are MNHEY and SVGEGT. The CDR3, as DNA: TGTGCCAGCATCGCCTCACGGGGACAGGGTGTCCTAAATGAGCAGTTCTTC. The encoded protein is CASIASRGQGVLNEQFF.

In this sample, this clonotype turned up once. The chain has TRBV4-3 and TRBJ1-5; 7 bases line up with TRBD1. CDR1 and CDR2 (germline): LGHNA, YSLEER. With 0 bases clipped from V and 0 bases from J, the junction kept 8 bases outside the gene matches. The CDR3 contains 18 residues. The CDR3 reads CASSQDPGQTNSNQPQHF. For the CDR3, the DNA is TGCGCCAGCAGCCAAGATCCGGGACAGACTAATAGCAATCAGCCCCAGCATTTT.

The genes are TRBV2 and TRBJ2-1; TRBD2 matches 11 bases. Trimming cost V 4 bases and J 6 bases; bases outside gene matches: 2. This CDR3 spans 14 amino acids. CDR1 SNHLY and CDR2 FYNNEI come from the germline V gene. The CDR3: CASSVLAGANEQFF. In DNA, the CDR3 is TGTGCCAGCAGTGTACTAGCGGGGGCCAATGAGCAGTTCTTC. The whole variable domain, remainder taken from reference TRBV2 and TRBJ2-1, is EPEVTQTPSHQVTQMGQEVILRCVPISNHLYFYWYRQILGQKVEFLVSFYNNEISEKSEIFDDQFSVERPDGSNFTLKIRSTKLEDSAMYFCASSVLAGANEQFFGPGTRLTVL.

The V and J genes are TRBV7-2 and TRBJ2-7; D unresolved. CDR3 length equals 14 residues. V was shortened by 4 bases and J by 2 bases, with 12 bases between the two germline ends. Per the germline V gene, CDR1 is SGHTA and CDR2 is FQGNSA. This CDR3 reads CASSSEILAYEQYF. The CDR3 DNA reads as TGTGCCAGCAGCTCAGAGATCCTGGCCTACGAGCAGTACTTC.

Regarding this clonotype: Its ends do not fully match the called genes, so a read error is possible. The chain combines TRBV2 with TRBJ2-3, with D perhaps matching TRBD1 (6 bases). The CDR3 covers 14 residues. CDR1 is SNHLY and CDR2 is FYNNEI in the germline V gene. CDR3 sequence (DNA): TGTGCCGGCAGTGAAGGGTACACAGGGAATGCGCAGTATTTT. This codes for CAGSEGYTGNAQYF.

The gene calls are TRBV29-1 and TRBJ2-1; D ambiguous. V lost 2 bases and J 5 bases, leaving 10 bases between the germline ends. The CDR3 runs to 13 residues. Germline CDR1 and CDR2: SQVTM and ANQGSEA. CDR3 sequence (DNA): TGCAGCGTTGAACTGACGAATGACAATGAGCAGTTCTTC. This translates into CSVELTNDNEQFF.

The chain links TRBV28 to TRBJ2-1, with TRBD1 as a possible D gene (5 bases). Trimming took 5 bases from V and 5 from J, leaving 13 bases between them. CDR3 length equals 14 residues. Germline CDR1 MDHEN, CDR2 SYDVKM. The CDR3 nucleotides are TGTGCCAGCAGTATGGACCCACAGGACAATGAGCAGTTCTTC. Translation: CASSMDPQDNEQFF. The full variable domain, in which reference TRBV28 and TRBJ2-1 provide the parts outside the CDR3, is DVKVTQSSRYLVKRTGEKVFLECVQDMDHENMFWYRQDPGLGLRLIYFSYDVKMKEKGDIPEGYSVSREKKERFSLILESASTNQTSMYLCASSMDPQDNEQFFGPGTRLTVL.

There are a few counts of this clonotype. This chain connects TRBV7-9 to TRBJ2-3; 8 bases map to TRBD2. V gave up 4 bases and J gave up 6 bases; unmatched junction bases: 9. Per the germline V gene, CDR1 is SEHNR and CDR2 is FQNEAQ (reference sequence). The CDR3 runs 15 residues. The CDR3 bases are TGTGCCAGCAGCTCCGGGACTAGTCTTTCGGATACGCAGTATTTT. Translation: CASSSGTSLSDTQYF.

The J gene is TRBJ2-1, the V gene TRBV20-1; D might be TRBD1 or TRBD2, each matching 5 bases. CDR3 length equals 10 residues. CDR1 is DFQATT, CDR2 SNEGSKA, per germline (reference sequence). CDR3 sequence (DNA): TGCAGGGGGGAGTACAATGAGCAGTTCTTC. Translation gives CRGEYNEQFF.

The chain links TRBV7-2 to TRBJ2-1; possibly TRBD1 for D (6 bases). The CDR3 spans 16 residues. In germline, CDR1 is SGHTA, CDR2 FQGNSA. Trimming shortened V by 0 bases and J by 5 bases, and 14 bases separated the two germline ends. The CDR3 DNA reads TGTGCCAGCAGCTTAGCGGGGGCGGGCCTGAACAATGAGCAGTTCTTC. Translated, it gives CASSLAGAGLNNEQFF.